The T cell receptor (beta chain) under discussion was sequenced for a study of blood T cell repertoires in COVID-19. Across the whole study: Spain, Italy and the United States supplied samples that represented acute and convalescent COVID-19.

This CDR3 has 16 residues. Germline V gene data show CDR1 as SGHVS and CDR2 as FNYEAQ. Trimming removed 3 bases at V and 1 base at J, with 15 bases between. Study processing details: Reference gene primer amplification yielded estimated nucleated cell counts. Clones were sequenced by immunoSEQ multiplex PCR, and TCRdb holds only the in-frame ones, with some missing. That table gives V, J and clone size, and the DNA gave D and trimming. The sample has about 180,000 clones; 75% to 90% are singletons. This clone was found a few times. The gene calls are TRBV7-6 and TRBJ2-5; the D is unclear. The sequenced sample consisted of peripheral blood. This TCR was recovered from a human donor with active or convalescent COVID-19. The donor label of this sample is uncertain. The CDR3 region has the DNA TGTGCCAGCAGCTTCCTTGGAGAGTTTCCCCAAGAGACCCAGTACTTC. Its protein is CASSFLGEFPQETQYF.